This TCR beta chain comes out of a study of shared clonotypes between healthy human individuals (dated by TCRdb to about 2020). At the level of the whole study: Two women and three men aged 18 to 49 years were included in the cohort. For each donor, three plates each were used for CD4 naive and CD4 memory, two plates were used for CD8 naive, and one plate was used for CD8 memory. To estimate repertoire size and how much clonotype sharing occurs between individuals, the study deeply sequenced the blood TCR repertoires of several healthy adults. Leukapheresis yielded between about 0.85 and 9.5 billion PBMCs per donor. To increase sequencing depth and limit assay-specific biases, different laboratories used diverse techniques to prepare libraries and sequence TCR repertoires. Study-level results and caveats: When a handful of donors were compared, the shared fraction of clonotypes was around 5.1% for naive CD4, 3.5% to 4% for naive CD8, more than 2% for memory CD4, and roughly 0.4% for memory CD8. Incomplete sequencing was indicated by rarefaction of sorted-subset datasets, despite the large sequencing depth. Compared with non-shared clonotypes, the clonotypes found in all four sorted-subset donors had higher generation probabilities. Pairwise subsampling led to the expectation that sequencing depth would affect the degree of clonotype sharing among donors. Sampling was limited to blood, and TCR repertoires in tissue likely differ from TCR repertoires in blood. Estimated clonotype richness was generally larger for naive than for memory subsets. Because the study included a small number of donors, the genetic and exposure-history diversity represented was limited.

This clone was seen many times. The antigen it binds to is not known. Base-call qualities are not available, and no considerably larger clone is one nucleotide away. Counted from cysteine to phenylalanine, this CDR3 has 14 amino acids. The CDR3 DNA has 42 bases and is translated from base 1. Trimming takes 6 bases off V and 4 bases off J; junction bases not matched to a gene: 6. The CDR1 and CDR2 encoded by the germline V gene are SGHRS and YFSETQ. TCR CDR3 regions were amplified from genomic DNA by multiplex PCR using the deep immunoSEQ assay. Genomic DNA extracted from each cell subset was distributed evenly over all wells of several immunoSEQ 96-well plates, and each plate served as one replicate. For sorted subsets, 150 to 250 ng of genomic DNA, equivalent to some 30,000 T cell genomes, went into each replicate PCR. Purified libraries were measured with a Qubit 3.0 fluorometer, size-checked on a Bioanalyzer 2100, and measured again with the KAPA Library Quantification kit. Every immunoSEQ 96-well plate was sequenced on a separate single-read 150-cycle Illumina NextSeq 550 flow cell. Under the source paper's analysis protocol: Because only junctional sequences without quality scores were contained in the immunoSEQ output, filtering matching that applied to full-length reads could not be performed. Sequences were annotated with PyIR, a Python wrapper for IgBLAST v1.9, using IMGT germline references to assign V/J genes and CDR3. Any read was removed if the V/J assignment was weak (E-value above 1e-6), the CDR3 was missing, or the read contained stop codons, out-of-frame junctions, or ambiguous translated residues. V3J clonotypes were defined as sequences sharing an identical inferred V gene, J gene, and CDR3 amino acid sequence. Percentage overlap between repertoires was computed as shared unique clonotypes divided by the size of the smaller repertoire. RTK rarefaction, the Chao1 estimator, and Recon v2.1 estimates of unobserved clonotypes were used to assess repertoire richness. Generation probabilities for all TCRbeta clonotypes obtained by the gDNA method from a few donors were computed using OLGA. In TCRdb, the immuneACCESS table is reduced to in-frame sequences with V and J assigned. These tables do not hold every clone; where another copy was compared, an unresolved V gene accounts for under half, and the others remain unexplained. The DNA was the basis for D and trimming; V, J and clone size are from that table. This sample has roughly 720,000 clones in its table, and about 92% of those were observed once. In total, the top ten clones hold about a third of the sample.

Donors were healthy HIV-negative adults with no recently reported acute infections or vaccinations. Every donor was a Caucasian adult living in Nashville, Tennessee, USA. The CD8 memory samples were a combination of magnetically selected CD45RO+ cells and CCR7-negative CD45RA+ effector memory (TemRA) cells. Blood was obtained by leukapheresis, after which PBMCs were separated by Ficoll-Histopaque density gradient centrifugation and cryopreserved in liquid nitrogen vapor phase. Analytical flow cytometry was used to check the purity and quantity of every magnetically sorted T cell population. Each sorted fraction had its genomic DNA isolated and then quantified by UV absorbance on a Nanodrop 2000c.

The sequencing input was memory CD8+ T cells from PBMCs. The cell subset or site label, read with the paper, signifies: CD45RO+ cells pooled with CCR7-negative TemRA cells. This receptor was identified in a man between 18 and 35 years old in good health. Some clones in this sample may be carry-over from other donors' samples. The sequence links TRBV5-1 to TRBJ2-3, with 9 junctional bases fitting TRBD2. CDR3 loop: CASKVAGVPDTQYF. The DNA sequence is as follows: TGCGCCAGCAAGGTAGCGGGAGTCCCAGATACGCAGTATTTT.